This entry concerns a single TCR beta chain. Assay used: immunoSEQ multiplex PCR; TCRdb lists only in-frame clones, some missing. The sample yields approximately 38,000 clones, approximately 94% seen once. The data were obtained in a study of T cell changes during pregnancy in multiple sclerosis. Deletions cut 2 bases from V and 5 bases from J, with 12 bases between. CDR1 and CDR2 from the germline V gene are SGHTA and FQGTGA. The CDR3 is 14 residues long. The clonotype comes from a female donor with multiple sclerosis, enrolled in a pregnancy study. This chain connects TRBV7-3 to TRBJ1-1, with D possibly being TRBD1 (5 bases). Source: peripheral blood, taken in the third trimester of pregnancy. The CDR3, as DNA: TGTGCCAGCAGCTTATTGGGGGGTGGTACTGAAGCTTTCTTT. Amino acids: CASSLLGGGTEAFF. The full variable domain, completed using reference TRBV7-3 and TRBJ1-1, is GAGVSQTPSNKVTEKGKYVELRCDPISGHTALYWYRQSLGQGPEFLIYFQGTGAADDSGLPNDRFFAVRPEGSVSTLKIQRTERGDSAVYLCASSLLGGGTEAFFGQGTRLTVV.